This entry features one TCR beta chain sequence. The source of the sample is a study of OX40 agonist ivuxolimab in advanced cancers. Data came from immunoSEQ multiplex PCR; TCRdb stores just in-frame clones and leaves some out. The sample lists roughly 20,000 clones, 74% occurring once. The length of the CDR3 is 16 residues. CDR1 is SNHLY and CDR2 is FYNNEI in the germline V gene. The J segment lost 1 base and the V segment lost 3 bases, leaving 3 bases of the junction unmatched. The sequence was obtained from an adult with an advanced solid tumor such as melanoma, head and neck, liver or kidney cancer. This chain joins TRBV2 and TRBJ2-3; TRBD2 matches at 11 bases. This material consisted of CD4+ or CD8+ T cells sorted from blood, taken in a trial of the OX40 agonist ivuxolimab. CDR3 DNA sequence: TGTGCCAGCAGTGACGAACTAGCGGGGGGCACAGATACGCAGTATTTT. Its translation: CASSDELAGGTDTQYF.